The 2 T cell receptor beta chains below come from one sample, sequenced in a study of blood T cell repertoires in COVID-19. Sequenced by immunoSEQ multiplex PCR; TCRdb stores in-frame clones only, minus some. The sample yields around 80,000 clones, just over 85% seen once. Sequencing input: peripheral blood. The receptors stem from an elderly woman with acute or convalescent COVID-19.

The chain links TRBV19 to TRBJ1-1; the D is unclear. CDR1 and CDR2 from the germline V gene are LNHDA and SQIVND (reference sequence). The CDR3 contains 13 residues. V lost 3 bases, J lost 1 base, and 6 bases lay in between. The chain's CDR3 is CASSIRGNTEAFF. Here the CDR3 DNA reads TGTGCCAGTAGTATCCGCGGGAACACTGAAGCTTTCTTT.

This clone turned up a few times. The chain combines TRBV30 with TRBJ1-1; D may be TRBD1 (6 bases). CDR1 and CDR2 (germline): GTSNPN, SVGIG (reference sequence). V was trimmed by 3 bases and J by 5 bases, leaving 13 bases between them. The CDR3 spans 13 residues. The CDR3 nucleotides are TGTGCCTGGAGGCAGGGGTTTGGGACTGAAGCTTTCTTT. This codes for CAWRQGFGTEAFF.